This TCR beta chain comes out of a study of regulatory T cells in long-lasting Graves disease (dated by TCRdb to about 2021). Notes on the research overall: Persistent Graves' disease was defined as persistently positive TSH receptor autoantibodies together with antithyroid drug treatment for over 5 years. This study used TCR sequencing and RNA sequencing of peripheral blood to compare persistent Graves' disease patients against newly diagnosed Graves' disease patients. The study was registered as a clinical trial and conducted in China. TCR sequencing covered around 13 persistent and 20 or so newly diagnosed Graves' disease patients, around 35 samples in total. On average, persistent Graves' disease patients in the clinical cohort had been on antithyroid drugs for approximately ten years. The investigation overall reported the following: Sequencing and analysis were restricted to the TCR beta chain. As a limitation, the authors acknowledged that the small sample size may reduce accuracy. TRBV28, TRBJ1-2 and TRBJ2-5 were preferentially used in persistent disease, while TRBV20-1 and TRBJ2-1 were favored in newly diagnosed disease. The study examined only peripheral blood because the primary lesion, thyroid tissue, could not be accessed. Compared with newly diagnosed patients, patients with persistent Graves' disease had lower TCR Shannon entropy and fewer highly expanded clones, which suggests clonal expansion. Persistent patients shared more public clonotypes among themselves (around 3,000) than newly diagnosed patients did (roughly 910).

The CDR3 runs 15 residues from the cysteine to the phenylalanine. Just CDR3 DNA is preserved here, 45 bases in frame from base 1. CDR1 and CDR2 are read off the germline V gene as ENHRY and SYGVKD. Clipping removes 0 bases from V and 9 bases from J, with 4 as the unmatched junction base count. Sample time point, as interpreted from the label and publication: persistent/refractory GD, antithyroid drugs over 5 years with positive TRAb. For both TCR sequencing and RNA sequencing, RNA was extracted from PBMCs in TRIzol. The diagnosis of Graves' disease followed American Thyroid Association guidelines. Patients for the study were recruited at an endocrinology department in Xi'an, China. Each patient gave about 8.1 milliliters of peripheral blood, collected in an EDTA anticoagulant tube. Ficoll Paque Plus density gradient separation was used to isolate PBMCs, and no further T cell sorting was done. An Agilent 2100 Bioanalyzer and agarose gel were used to check RNA quality, while a NanoDrop 2000 measured RNA concentration.

To note about this clonotype: There is no known antigen for this receptor. Per-base quality was not reported, and no clone a single base away is much larger than it.

The library was generated by multiplex PCR. Instrument on record: Illumina HiSeq 4000. To build TCR beta libraries, CDR3 regions were amplified by Arm-PCR using iRepertoire HTBI primers. PCR products were gel purified before sequencing. The authors' pipeline ran thus. Gene usage analysis of CDR3 amino acid clonotypes used the 50 to 70 TRBV and 14 TRBJ segments found across samples. COPE and FqMerger were used to merge the filtered high-quality paired reads into contigs. BLAST was used to align contigs to the IMGT TRBV, TRBD and TRBJ reference genes, and CDR3 was defined following IMGT. Highly expanded clones were defined as clonotypes with a frequency above 0.1%. Shannon entropy was used to measure repertoire diversity, and the Gini coefficient was used to measure V-J evenness. Public clonotypes were defined as clonotypes shared by more than one individual. TCRdb reprocessing: public reads trimmed at Q25 with fastp, clones called with MiXCR, in-frame beta chains kept. Rows with one shared CDR3 protein collapse into an entry with the most common genes and DNA. These V and J calls derive from TCRdb rather than the authors' analysis. A total of 350,000 to 450,000 distinct CDR3 sequences appear in this sample, roughly a fifth of them only once. The leading ten clones occupy roughly an eighth of the sample.

The V gene is TRBV10-3 and the J gene is TRBJ2-1; TRBD1 fits 11 bases in the junction. The sequences come from peripheral blood mononuclear cells (PBMCs), collected when the disease was refractory, from a patient treated with antithyroid drugs. The TCR comes from a female donor with Graves disease. The sequenced DNA: TGTGCCATCAGTGAGTCCGGACAGGGGGCGACTGAGCAGTTCTTC. Its product reads: CAISESGQGATEQFF.